The 19 T cell receptor beta chains below all came from one sample that was sequenced in a study of T cell responses to AZD1222 COVID-19 vaccine. The method was immunoSEQ multiplex PCR; TCRdb's version includes in-frame clones alone and lacks a portion of them. Of 130,000 or so clones detected, roughly 90% appear once; the ten largest clones hold just under 3%. This specimen was peripheral blood, taken on day 0 of AZD1222 vaccination. These receptors originate from an adult in good health.

The genes are TRBV21-1 and TRBJ1-3. TRBV21-1 is classified as a pseudogene. This CDR3 is built from 18 residues. CDR3 sequence (DNA): TGTGCCAGCAGCCCTTCTGAGGGGGGCCCGATCTCTGGAAACACCATATATTTT. It codes for CASSPSEGGPISGNTIYF.

This clone has only one observation. The chain links TRBV5-6 to TRBJ2-7, with D perhaps matching TRBD1 (5 bases). Per the germline V gene, CDR1 is SGHDT and CDR2 is YYEEEE. The ends were cut back, 2 bases at V and 0 bases at J, with 12 bases in the middle. The CDR3 is 15 amino acids. The CDR3 is CASSFDRIRSYEQYF. The CDR3 region has the DNA TGTGCCAGCAGCTTTGACAGAATACGCTCCTACGAGCAGTACTTC.

The CDR3 protein is CASTSYRNEQFF. The DNA for the CDR3 is TGTGCCAGCACCAGTTACAGGAATGAGCAGTTCTTC. V and J are TRBV5-4 and TRBJ2-1; a possible D gene is TRBD1 (5 bases). The germline CDR1 and CDR2 sequences are SGHNT and YYREEE (reference sequence). V lost 6 bases to trimming and J lost 7 bases, with 11 bases between them. This CDR3 spans 12 amino acids. The full variable domain, with the rest looked up from reference TRBV5-4 and TRBJ2-1, is ETGVTQSPTHLIKTRGQQVTLRCSSQSGHNTVSWYQQALGQGPQFIFQYYREEENGRGNFPPRFSGLQFPNYSSELNVNALELDDSALYLCASTSYRNEQFFGPGTRLTVL.

The genes are TRBV7-6 and TRBJ1-6; possibly TRBD1 for D (5 bases). V gave up 6 bases and J gave up 3 bases, with 27 bases separating them. Germline lookup yields CDR1 SGHVS and CDR2 FNYEAQ. The CDR3 length is 20 residues. The CDR3 bases are TGTGCCAGCAGTCCCTTACCCTCTCTGGCAGGGCTCGGCTATAATTCACCCCTCCACTTT. Translation: CASSPLPSLAGLGYNSPLHF. The variable domain in full, with the rest retrieved from reference TRBV7-6 and TRBJ1-6, is GAGVSQSPRYKVTKRGQDVALRCDPISGHVSLYWYRQALGQGPEFLTYFNYEAQQDKSGLPNDRFSAERPEGSISTLTIQRTEQRDSAMYRCASSPLPSLAGLGYNSPLHFGNGTRLTVT.

The gene calls are TRBV20-1 and TRBJ2-1; D ambiguous. Germline V gives CDR1 DFQATT, CDR2 SNEGSKA (reference sequence). Trimming removed 3 bases from V and 5 bases from J, with 11 bases in between. This CDR3 is 13 amino acids long. The CDR3 sequence: CSASLGYNNEQFF. The DNA for the CDR3 is TGCAGTGCTAGTTTAGGGTATAACAATGAGCAGTTCTTC.

The V and J genes are TRBV18 and TRBJ1-1; D unclear. With 0 bases removed from V and 0 bases from J, the gap between germline ends came to 8 bases. Germline CDR1 is KGHSH and CDR2 is LQKENI. CDR3 length: 15 amino acids. The CDR3 DNA reads TGTGCCAGCTCACCACCGGGTGGGATGAACACTGAAGCTTTCTTT. It codes for CASSPPGGMNTEAFF.

V and J are TRBV29-1 and TRBJ2-7; a weak D match, TRBD2 (5 bases). The CDR3 contains 13 residues. Germline V gene sequence: CDR1 SQVTM, CDR2 ANQGSEA. Deletions cut 1 base from V and 7 bases from J, with 14 bases between. The DNA of the CDR3 is TGCAGCGTTGAAGGGCTCAACCGGAGGGAGCAGTACTTC. Translation: CSVEGLNRREQYF.

The chain joins TRBV28 to TRBJ1-5; D not certain. The germline V gene encodes CDR1 MDHEN and CDR2 SYDVKM. V was cut by 7 bases and J by 0 bases, with 22 bases left in between. The CDR3 length is 18 residues. The CDR3 DNA is TGTGCCAGCAATAGGGTCGGAAGCTACACATATAGCAATCAGCCCCAGCATTTT. It codes for CASNRVGSYTYSNQPQHF.

This clone was found a few times. J is TRBJ1-6 and V is TRBV2; unclear D gene. This CDR3 has 14 residues. Germline V CDR1 and CDR2: SNHLY, FYNNEI. Trimming cost V 8 bases and J 5 bases, with 13 bases left between them. This CDR3 is CASGGDTHNSPLHF. The CDR3 bases are TGTGCCAGCGGTGGAGACACCCATAATTCACCCCTCCACTTT.

The genes are TRBV3-1 (or the pseudogene TRBV3-2) and TRBJ1-1; possibly TRBD1 for D (5 bases). V was cut by 0 bases and J by 1 base, with 9 bases left in between. CDR1 and CDR2 from the germline V gene are LGHDT and YNNKEL (reference sequence). The CDR3 consists of 15 residues. In nucleotides, the CDR3 is TGTGCCAGCAGCCAAGAGGCAGGGTGGAACACTGAAGCTTTCTTT. This codes for CASSQEAGWNTEAFF.

The genes are TRBV4-3 and TRBJ2-7, with 7 bases aligning to TRBD1. J gave up 1 base and V 0 bases, and 3 bases lay outside the gene matches. The CDR3 has 15 residues. The germline CDR1 and CDR2 sequences are LGHNA and YSLEER. The CDR3 DNA reads as TGCGCCAGCAGCCAAGAAGGGGACAGTTCCTACGAGCAGTACTTC. Protein sequence: CASSQEGDSSYEQYF.

The rearrangement joins TRBV12-3 or TRBV12-4 to TRBJ1-1; D not resolved. With 8 bases removed from V and 1 base from J, the gap between germline ends came to 8 bases. The CDR3 runs to 12 residues. The CDR3 nucleotides are TGTGCCAGCTATCGATGGAACACTGAAGCTTTCTTT. Its translation: CASYRWNTEAFF.

V usage is TRBV9 and J usage is TRBJ1-1; D is unresolved. In germline, CDR1 is SGDLS, CDR2 YYNGEE. This CDR3 spans 15 amino acids. V shed 2 bases and J shed 4 bases, with 15 bases lying between them. DNA for the CDR3: TGTGCCAGCAGCGTTAATCTCGAGGGTCGCACTGAAGCTTTCTTT. This gives the protein CASSVNLEGRTEAFF.

CDR3: CASSGDPSSYEQYF. CDR3 coding DNA: TGTGCCAGCAGCGGGGACCCAAGTAGCTACGAGCAGTACTTC. The rearrangement links TRBV5-4 to TRBJ2-7, with D perhaps TRBD1 or TRBD2 (5 bases each). Germline V gene sequence: CDR1 SGHNT, CDR2 YYREEE (reference sequence). Between the trimmed V and J ends, which lost 4 bases and 3 bases, there was a span of 14 bases. The CDR3 is 14 residues long.

The CDR3 sequence is CASSHLYDRNTGYTF. The CDR3 region has the DNA TGTGCCAGCAGCCATTTATATGACAGAAATACCGGCTACACCTTC. This chain connects TRBV7-8 to TRBJ1-2; maybe TRBD1 (5 bases). CDR1 and CDR2 (germline): SGHVS, FQNEAQ. The CDR3 has 15 amino acids. The V end lost 5 bases, the J end lost 8 bases, and 21 bases lay between the germline ends.

V is TRBV14 and J is TRBJ1-6; D perhaps matches TRBD1 (6 bases). Germline CDR1 SGHDN, CDR2 FVKESK. The CDR3 totals 14 residues. The V end lost 4 bases, the J end lost 9 bases, and 13 bases lay between the germline ends. The CDR3 nucleotides are TGTGCCAGCAGCCGCAACCTGGACAGTTCACCCCTCCACTTT. It yields the protein CASSRNLDSSPLHF.

The chain employs TRBV19 and TRBJ1-6; D remains ambiguous. The germline V gene has CDR1 LNHDA and CDR2 SQIVND (reference sequence). The CDR3 runs 13 residues. V gave up 10 bases and J gave up 6 bases, with 13 bases separating them. CDR3 in DNA: TGTGCCACGAGGGCTGGAGGTAATTCACCCCTCCACTTT. This gives the protein CATRAGGNSPLHF. The whole variable domain, remainder taken from reference TRBV19 and TRBJ1-6, is DGGITQSPKYLFRKEGQNVTLSCEQNLNHDAMYWYRQDPGQGLRLIYYSQIVNDFQKGDIAEGYSVSREKKESFPLTVTSAQKNPTAFYLCATRAGGNSPLHFGNGTRLTVT.

The gene calls are TRBV29-1 and TRBJ2-7; TRBD2 might be the D (5 bases). The V end lost 4 bases, the J end lost 0 bases, and 19 bases lay between the germline ends. Germline assignment: CDR1 SQVTM and CDR2 ANQGSEA. The CDR3 runs 16 residues. The CDR3 sequence is CSVGDNDGVSSYEQYF. CDR3 coding DNA: TGCAGCGTTGGGGATAACGACGGGGTTAGCTCCTACGAGCAGTACTTC.

This clone was seen only a few times. This chain links TRBV30 with TRBJ2-4; 8 bases map to TRBD1. Germline CDR1 and CDR2: GTSNPN and SVGIG (reference sequence). V lost 2 bases and J lost 14; bases outside the gene matches: 11. The CDR3 extends over 13 amino acids. The CDR3 protein is CAWSPKPKTGEYF. The CDR3 DNA reads TGTGCCTGGAGTCCCAAGCCTAAGACAGGGGAGTACTTC.